These 7 T cell receptor beta chains came from one sample sequenced in a study of cytomegalovirus exposure and HLA in healthy donors. TCRdb's copy holds only in-frame clones and misses some; the assay was immunoSEQ multiplex PCR. The sample shows tens of thousands of clones, roughly 91% of them seen only once. Sequenced: PBMCs. The receptors were sampled from a man aged 25-45 years in good health and CMV-seronegative.

The genes are TRBV5-5 and TRBJ2-3, with unresolved D. Germline CDR1 SGHKS, CDR2 YYEKEE (reference sequence). There are 14 residues in the CDR3. Trimming took off 0 bases at V and 6 bases at J, with 11 bases between the two ends. CDR3 amino acids: CASSLAKPRDTQYF. CDR3 in DNA: TGTGCCAGCAGCTTGGCCAAACCCCGGGATACGCAGTATTTT.

Only a few counts were recorded for this clone. The chain joins TRBV2 to TRBJ2-7; 10 bases agree with TRBD2. Germline V CDR1 and CDR2: SNHLY, FYNNEI. The trim removed 4 bases at V and 4 bases at J, leaving 4 bases unmatched. CDR3 length equals 14 residues. The CDR3 nucleotides are TGTGCCAGCAGTGTAAGGACTAGCGGTTACGAGCAGTACTTC. Translation gives CASSVRTSGYEQYF.

The chain joins TRBV5-4 to TRBJ2-5; 8 bases align to TRBD2. This CDR3 has 15 amino acids. Germline values: CDR1 SGHNT, CDR2 YYREEE (reference sequence). The V and J ends lost 4 bases and 3 bases, in that order; junction bases with no gene match: 8. CDR3 DNA sequence: TGTGCCAGCAGCCCGGGAGGGGGGGGAGAAGAGACCCAGTACTTC. It yields the protein CASSPGGGGEETQYF.

The chain recombines TRBV7-2 with TRBJ1-4, with 7 bases that match TRBD1. The V gene end was trimmed by 3 bases and the J gene end by 13 bases; junction bases not matched to a gene: 5. Germline CDR1 reads SGHTA; CDR2 reads FQGNSA. This CDR3 contains 12 residues. For the CDR3, the DNA is TGTGCCAGCAGCTTTACAGGGGTGGGACTGTTTTTT. It encodes CASSFTGVGLFF. The whole variable domain, filled in from reference TRBV7-2 and TRBJ1-4, reads GAGVSQSPSNKVTEKGKDVELRCDPISGHTALYWYRQSLGQGLEFLIYFQGNSAPDKSGLPSDRFSAERTGGSVSTLTIQRTQQEDSAVYLCASSFTGVGLFFGSGTQLSVL.

The chain uses TRBV16 and TRBJ2-7, with a weak D call TRBD1 (5 bases). The CDR3 loop spans 17 amino acids. V lost 0 bases to trimming and J lost 1 base, with 16 bases between them. The germline gives CDR1 KGHSY, CDR2 FQNENV. Here the CDR3 DNA reads TGTGCCAGCAGCCAATCGGCGCGGACAAGGGTGTCCTACGAGCAGTACTTC. Translated: CASSQSARTRVSYEQYF.

The V gene is TRBV18, the J gene TRBJ2-7; 7 bases fit TRBD2. There are 16 residues in the CDR3. Germline assignment: CDR1 KGHSH and CDR2 LQKENI. V lost 0 bases and J lost 3; bases outside the gene matches: 8. The CDR3 is CASSPPIPSGHYEQYF. CDR3 DNA sequence: TGTGCCAGCTCACCACCTATACCTAGCGGACACTACGAGCAGTACTTC. Looking up the rest from reference TRBV18 and TRBJ2-7 gives the full variable domain: NAGVMQNPRHLVRRRGQEARLRCSPMKGHSHVYWYRQLPEEGLKFMVYLQKENIIDESGMPKERFSAEFPKEGPSILRIQQVVRGDSAAYFCASSPPIPSGHYEQYFGPGTRLTVT.

The chain has TRBV10-3 and TRBJ1-2, with D possibly matching TRBD1 (5 bases). Germline V gene sequence: CDR1 ENHRY, CDR2 SYGVKD. CDR3 size: 13 residues. Between the trimmed V and J ends, which lost 10 bases and 6 bases, there was a span of 18 bases. This CDR3 reads CATGTARDNGYTF. CDR3 sequence (DNA): TGTGCCACCGGGACTGCCCGAGATAATGGCTACACCTTC.